The 24 T cell receptor beta chains given below trace back to one sample, sequenced in a study of cytomegalovirus exposure and HLA in healthy donors. PCR employed 60 Vbeta and 13 Jbeta primers. Produced via immunoSEQ multiplex PCR; TCRdb's table is partial and in-frame only. The profile shows some 120,000 clones, 81% of them singletons. The specimen was PBMCs. These receptors all stem from a woman in her twenties or thirties in good health and CMV-seronegative.

V and J are TRBV7-9 and TRBJ2-7; 16 bases match TRBD2. J gave up 7 bases and V 1 base, and 13 bases lay outside the gene matches. The CDR3 extends over 19 amino acids. Germline V gene lookup returns CDR1 SEHNR and CDR2 FQNEAQ (reference sequence). Here the CDR3 DNA reads TGTGCCAGCAGCTTAGATCCGGGACTAGCGGGAGGGGGGAAGAGGGAGCAGTACTTC. This translates into CASSLDPGLAGGGKREQYF. Using reference TRBV7-9 and TRBJ2-7 for the parts outside the CDR3, the full variable domain is DTGVSQNPRHKITKRGQNVTFRCDPISEHNRLYWYRQTLGQGPEFLTYFQNEAQLEKSRLLSDRFSAERPKGSFSTLEIQRTEQGDSAMYLCASSLDPGLAGGGKREQYFGPGTRLTVT.

The chain is built from TRBV6-6 and TRBJ1-3; no definite D call. The CDR3 sequence is 12 residues long. V was cut by 8 bases and J by 3 bases, with 8 bases left in between. CDR1 and CDR2 (germline): MNHNY, SVGAGI (reference sequence). Written as DNA, the CDR3 is TGTGCCAGCGAGGGAGGTGGAAACACCATATATTTT. Its translation: CASEGGGNTIYF.

The V and J genes are TRBV5-5 and TRBJ2-7; 7 positions agree with TRBD1. The CDR3 runs to 14 residues. V lost 2 bases to trimming and J lost 2 bases; unmatched junction nucleotides: 4. Germline CDR1 SGHKS, CDR2 YYEKEE (reference sequence). The CDR3 loop reads CASSLTGTAYEQYF. The CDR3 DNA sequence: TGTGCCAGCAGCTTAACCGGGACAGCCTACGAGCAGTACTTC.

This clone has only one observation. V and J are TRBV19 and TRBJ2-2; TRBD2 matches 14 bases. V shed 1 base and J 3 bases; nucleotides not matched to a gene: 4. Per the germline V gene, CDR1 is LNHDA and CDR2 is SQIVND (reference sequence). The CDR3 consists of 18 residues. CDR3 in amino acids: CASSIGGLAGVDTGELFF. The CDR3 DNA is TGTGCCAGTAGTATAGGGGGACTAGCGGGAGTGGACACCGGGGAGCTGTTTTTT.

CDR3 DNA sequence: TGTGCCAGCAGTGCCTTGACTAGAAACACCGGGGAGCTGTTTTTT. Its translation: CASSALTRNTGELFF. This chain uses TRBV6-1 with TRBJ2-2; D is possibly TRBD2 (6 bases). The V and J ends lost 4 bases and 2 bases respectively, with 11 bases between them. This CDR3 spans 15 amino acids. Germline values: CDR1 MNHNS, CDR2 SASEGT.

The chain combines TRBV15 with TRBJ1-5, with a possible D match to TRBD1 (6 bases). CDR1 LNHNV and CDR2 YYDKDF come from the germline V gene (reference sequence). The CDR3 length is 16 residues. Deletions cut 2 bases from V and 1 base from J, with 12 bases between. The CDR3 sequence is CATSRSGDGSNQPQHF. The CDR3 DNA sequence: TGTGCCACCAGCAGATCAGGGGATGGGAGCAATCAGCCCCAGCATTTT.

The rearrangement uses TRBV19 and TRBJ2-7, with 7 positions matching TRBD2. The CDR3 totals 14 residues. Per the germline V gene, CDR1 is LNHDA and CDR2 is SQIVND (reference sequence). The V segment lost 6 bases and the J segment 5 bases; nucleotides outside the gene matches: 10. The CDR3 spells CASSLAGVGHEQYF. CDR3 coding DNA: TGTGCCAGTAGCCTCGCGGGAGTTGGGCACGAGCAGTACTTC.

Only a few counts were recorded for this clone. The V call is TRBV7-8, the J call TRBJ1-1; D call uncertain. This CDR3 contains 14 residues. The V end lost 6 bases, the J end lost 1 base, and 12 bases lay between the germline ends. Germline V gene sequence: CDR1 SGHVS, CDR2 FQNEAQ. This chain's CDR3 is CASRNSPWNTEAFF. The CDR3 nucleotides are TGTGCCAGCAGAAACAGTCCCTGGAACACTGAAGCTTTCTTT.

The J gene is TRBJ1-3, the V gene TRBV11-2; TRBD1 matches at 7 bases. J was trimmed by 6 bases and V by 3 bases; bases with no gene match: 5. The CDR3 runs 14 residues. CDR1 is SGHAT and CDR2 is FQNNGV in the germline V gene. In DNA form, the CDR3 reads TGTGCCAGCAGCTTGGCAGGGGGTTTAAACACCATATATTTT. This codes for CASSLAGGLNTIYF.

On this clone: The junction does not match germline at one end; this may be a read error. This chain links TRBV18 with TRBJ2-7, with 9 bases lining up with TRBD1. The V gene's germline CDR1 is KGHSH and CDR2 LQKENI. The CDR3 extends over 15 amino acids. The chain's CDR3 is CASSPPGQGSYEQYF. DNA of the CDR3: TGTGCCAGCTCCCCACCGGGACAGGGTTCCTACGAGCAGTACTTC. The full variable domain, completed using reference TRBV18 and TRBJ2-7, is NAGVMQNPRHLVRRRGQEARLRCSPMKGHSHVYWYRQLPEEGLKFMVYLQKENIIDESGMPKERFSAEFPKEGPSILRIQQVVRGDSAAYFCASSPPGQGSYEQYFGPGTRLTVT.

The chain recombines TRBV13 with TRBJ2-1; D may be TRBD2 (6 bases). The CDR3 has 14 residues. Germline loops: CDR1 PRHDT, CDR2 FYEKMQ (reference sequence). Trimming took 1 base from V and 8 from J, leaving 12 bases between them. In DNA form, the CDR3 reads TGTGCCAGCAGCTTAGTGGCTAGCGTTGATGAGCAGTTCTTC. It specifies CASSLVASVDEQFF. The full variable domain, in which reference TRBV13 and TRBJ2-1 provide the parts outside the CDR3, is AAGVIQSPRHLIKEKRETATLKCYPIPRHDTVYWYQQGPGQDPQFLISFYEKMQSDKGSIPDRFSAQQFSDYHSELNMSSLELGDSALYFCASSLVASVDEQFFGPGTRLTVL.

This chain connects TRBV5-6 to TRBJ2-3; possibly TRBD1 for D (6 bases). Looked up from germline, CDR1 is SGHDT and CDR2 is YYEEEE. V was shortened by 0 bases and J by 4 bases, with 12 bases between the two germline ends. This CDR3 comprises 15 residues. CDR3 coding DNA: TGTGCCAGCAGCTTGGGGAACAGGGTTGCAGATACGCAGTATTTT. Amino acid sequence: CASSLGNRVADTQYF.

This rearrangement joins TRBV7-9 to TRBJ2-2, with D maybe TRBD2 (6 bases). This CDR3 comprises 17 residues. Germline V gene data show CDR1 as SEHNR and CDR2 as FQNEAQ (reference sequence). Trimming left V 5 bases short and J 0 bases short, with 16 bases between. The CDR3 loop is CASSVGTGDANTGELFF. The CDR3 nucleotides read TGTGCCAGCAGCGTTGGTACGGGGGACGCGAACACCGGGGAGCTGTTTTTT. Full variable domain (rest looked up from reference TRBV7-9 and TRBJ2-2): DTGVSQNPRHKITKRGQNVTFRCDPISEHNRLYWYRQTLGQGPEFLTYFQNEAQLEKSRLLSDRFSAERPKGSFSTLEIQRTEQGDSAMYLCASSVGTGDANTGELFFGEGSRLTVL.

V usage is TRBV25-1 and J usage is TRBJ2-1, with 8 positions matching TRBD1. Germline CDR1 MGHDK, CDR2 SYGVNS. The CDR3 has 15 residues. V lost 4 bases, J lost 3 bases, and 5 bases stayed unmatched. The CDR3 here is CASSGTDRDYNEQFF. The DNA of the CDR3 is TGTGCCAGCAGTGGGACGGACAGGGACTACAATGAGCAGTTCTTC.

V gene TRBV28 combines with J gene TRBJ2-7; D call uncertain. V lost 6 bases to trimming and J lost 0 bases, with 15 bases between them. The CDR3 loop spans 15 amino acids. Germline CDR1 is MDHEN and CDR2 is SYDVKM. The CDR3 bases are TGTGCCAGCAGCCCACTCTTAACAGACTCCTACGAGCAGTACTTC. This codes for CASSPLLTDSYEQYF.

This chain links TRBV7-6 with TRBJ2-7; 10 positions agree with TRBD1. Trimming at V came to 3 bases and at J to 3 bases, leaving 11 bases not matched to a gene. The CDR3 runs to 17 residues. CDR1 and CDR2 from the germline V gene are SGHVS and FNYEAQ. The CDR3 region is CASSLGQGKVDYYEQYF. Here the CDR3 DNA reads TGTGCCAGCAGCTTGGGACAGGGGAAGGTTGACTACTACGAGCAGTACTTC.

The CDR3 bases are TGCAGCGTTGTGTTTCCGGGGGGTTCAGATACGCAGTATTTT. Amino acid sequence: CSVVFPGGSDTQYF. The chain couples TRBV29-1 to TRBJ2-3; 7 bases agree with TRBD2. V gave up 4 bases and J gave up 4 bases; unmatched junction bases: 8. Per germline, CDR1 SQVTM and CDR2 ANQGSEA. The CDR3 sequence is 14 residues long.

V and J are TRBV27 and TRBJ2-7; 9 bases fit TRBD2. This CDR3 has 15 residues. Unmatched junction bases numbered 9, after V lost 2 bases and J lost 7 bases. CDR1 MNHEY and CDR2 SMNVEV come from the germline V gene (reference sequence). The chain's CDR3 is CASSLVSGLAGEQYF. Here the CDR3 DNA reads TGTGCCAGCAGTTTAGTTTCGGGACTAGCTGGAGAGCAGTACTTC.

The chain recombines TRBV23-1 with TRBJ1-5, with D perhaps TRBD1 (6 bases). TRBV23-1 is an open reading frame whose function is uncertain. The length of the CDR3 is 17 residues. Trimming took off 0 bases at V and 6 bases at J, with 18 bases between the two ends. The CDR3 DNA sequence: TGCGCCAGCAGTCAATCGATCAATGACACCAGGGGTCAGCCCCAGCATTTT. It translates to CASSQSINDTRGQPQHF.

The chain is built from TRBV9 and TRBJ2-7, with a weak D call TRBD2 (5 bases). Germline CDR1 reads SGDLS; CDR2 reads YYNGEE. Trimming shortened V by 4 bases and J by 0 bases, and 11 bases separated the two germline ends. CDR3 size: 14 residues. The CDR3 loop is CASSRSGDSYEQYF. The CDR3 coding sequence is TGTGCCAGCAGCCGGTCCGGGGACTCCTACGAGCAGTACTTC.

This clone was seen more than once but under ten times. The V and J genes are TRBV10-2 and TRBJ1-5, with 7 bases matching TRBD1. V shed 0 bases and J 6 bases; nucleotides not matched to a gene: 5. CDR3 size: 15 residues. From germline, CDR1 is WSHSY and CDR2 SAAADI. The CDR3 protein is CASSESGGAFQPQHF. Written as DNA, the CDR3 is TGCGCCAGCAGTGAGTCAGGGGGCGCGTTTCAGCCCCAGCATTTT.

Remarks on this clone: The sample contains more than one DNA sequence encoding this CDR3. CDR3 amino acids: CASSEQGTYEQYF. CDR3 in DNA: TGTGCCAGCAGTGAACAGGGAACCTACGAGCAGTACTTC. This rearrangement joins TRBV6-1 to TRBJ2-7; TRBD1 might be the D (5 bases). Germline-derived CDR1 and CDR2 are MNHNS and SASEGT. There are 13 residues in the CDR3. The germline V and J ends were trimmed by 2 bases and 2 bases, with 7 bases remaining between them.

The chain links TRBV27 to TRBJ1-5; D uncertain. Trimming shortened V by 6 bases and J by 3 bases, and 12 bases separated the two germline ends. Germline V gene sequence: CDR1 MNHEY, CDR2 SMNVEV (reference sequence). The CDR3 has 14 amino acids. The CDR3 coding sequence is TGTGCCAGCAGGGAGGGAGGCCCCAATCAGCCCCAGCATTTT. Translation: CASREGGPNQPQHF.

The rearrangement joins TRBV28 to TRBJ1-5, with D unresolved. This CDR3 spans 13 amino acids. Germline-derived CDR1 and CDR2 are MDHEN and SYDVKM. The V and J ends lost 11 bases and 4 bases respectively, with 15 bases between them. CDR3 in DNA: TGTGCCGGACGGGGAGGGATGAATCAGCCCCAGCATTTT. Its protein is CAGRGGMNQPQHF.